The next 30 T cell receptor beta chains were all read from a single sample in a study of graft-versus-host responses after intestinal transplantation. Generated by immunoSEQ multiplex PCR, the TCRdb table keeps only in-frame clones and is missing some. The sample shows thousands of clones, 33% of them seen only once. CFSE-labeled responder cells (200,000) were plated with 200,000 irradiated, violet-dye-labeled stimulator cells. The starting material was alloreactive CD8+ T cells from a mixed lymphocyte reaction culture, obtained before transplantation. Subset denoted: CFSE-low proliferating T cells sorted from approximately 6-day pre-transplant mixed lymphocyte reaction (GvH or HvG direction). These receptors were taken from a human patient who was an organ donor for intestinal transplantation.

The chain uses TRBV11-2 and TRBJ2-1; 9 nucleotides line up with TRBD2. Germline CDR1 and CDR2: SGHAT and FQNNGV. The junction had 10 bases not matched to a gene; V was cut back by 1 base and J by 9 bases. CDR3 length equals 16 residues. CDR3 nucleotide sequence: TGTGCCAGCAGCTTAGGGGTGGATAGCGGGAGCTTTGAGCAGTTCTTC. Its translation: CASSLGVDSGSFEQFF.

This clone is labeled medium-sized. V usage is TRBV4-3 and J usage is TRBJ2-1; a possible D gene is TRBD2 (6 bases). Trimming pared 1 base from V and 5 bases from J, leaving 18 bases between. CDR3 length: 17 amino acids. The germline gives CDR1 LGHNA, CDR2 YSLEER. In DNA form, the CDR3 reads TGCGCCAGCAGCCAAGCTCGGGACTCCATCCCCCACAATGAGCAGTTCTTC. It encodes CASSQARDSIPHNEQFF.

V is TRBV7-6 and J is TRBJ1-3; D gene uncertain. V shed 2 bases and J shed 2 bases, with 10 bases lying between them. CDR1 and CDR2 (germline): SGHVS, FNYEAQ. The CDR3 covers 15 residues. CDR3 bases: TGTGCCAGCAGCTTAACTGACGGGACTGGAAACACCATATATTTT. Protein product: CASSLTDGTGNTIYF.

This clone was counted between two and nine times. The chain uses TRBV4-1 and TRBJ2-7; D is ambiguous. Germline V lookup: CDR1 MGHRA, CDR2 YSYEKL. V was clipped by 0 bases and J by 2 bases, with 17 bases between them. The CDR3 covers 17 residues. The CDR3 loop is CASSQDRALGGPYEQYF. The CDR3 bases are TGCGCCAGCAGCCAAGATCGAGCCCTAGGCGGTCCCTACGAGCAGTACTTC.

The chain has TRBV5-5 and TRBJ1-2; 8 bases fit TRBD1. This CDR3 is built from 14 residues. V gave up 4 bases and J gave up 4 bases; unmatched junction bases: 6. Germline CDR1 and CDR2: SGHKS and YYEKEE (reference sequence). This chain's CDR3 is CASSNTGTGYGYTF. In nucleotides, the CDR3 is TGTGCCAGCAGCAACACCGGGACAGGCTATGGCTACACCTTC.

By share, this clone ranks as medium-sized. CDR3 sequence reads: CASSLGHSYEQYF. The CDR3 DNA follows: TGTGCCAGCAGTTTGGGACATTCGTACGAGCAGTACTTC. The chain joins TRBV27 to TRBJ2-7; D may be TRBD1 (6 bases). The CDR3 sequence is 13 residues long. V was trimmed by 3 bases and J by 4 bases, leaving 10 bases between them. Germline CDR1 and CDR2: MNHEY and SMNVEV (reference sequence).

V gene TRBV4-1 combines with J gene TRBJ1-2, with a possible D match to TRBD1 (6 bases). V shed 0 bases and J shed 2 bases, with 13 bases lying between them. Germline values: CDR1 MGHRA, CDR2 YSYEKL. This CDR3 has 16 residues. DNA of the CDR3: TGCGCCAGCAGCCAAGAAGCTAGTAGGGGGAACTATGGCTACACCTTC. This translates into CASSQEASRGNYGYTF.

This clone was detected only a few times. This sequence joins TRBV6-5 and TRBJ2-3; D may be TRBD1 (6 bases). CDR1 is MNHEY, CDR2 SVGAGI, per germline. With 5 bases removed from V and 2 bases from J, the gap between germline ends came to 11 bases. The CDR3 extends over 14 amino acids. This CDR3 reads CASSRTVLTDTQYF. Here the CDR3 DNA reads TGTGCCAGCAGTAGGACAGTCCTCACAGATACGCAGTATTTT.

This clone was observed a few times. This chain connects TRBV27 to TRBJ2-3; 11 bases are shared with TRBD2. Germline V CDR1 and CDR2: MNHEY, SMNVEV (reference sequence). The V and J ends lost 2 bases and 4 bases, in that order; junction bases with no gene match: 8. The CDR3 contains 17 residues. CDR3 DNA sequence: TGTGCCAGCAGTTTACTTCTAGCGGGGGGAATGGCAGATACGCAGTATTTT. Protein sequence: CASSLLLAGGMADTQYF.

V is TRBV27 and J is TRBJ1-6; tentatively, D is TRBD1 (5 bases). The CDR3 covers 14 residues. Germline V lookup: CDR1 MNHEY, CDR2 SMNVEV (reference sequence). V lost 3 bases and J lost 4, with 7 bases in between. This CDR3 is CASSFTGYNSPLHF. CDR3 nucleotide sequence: TGTGCCAGCAGTTTCACAGGTTATAATTCACCCCTCCACTTT.

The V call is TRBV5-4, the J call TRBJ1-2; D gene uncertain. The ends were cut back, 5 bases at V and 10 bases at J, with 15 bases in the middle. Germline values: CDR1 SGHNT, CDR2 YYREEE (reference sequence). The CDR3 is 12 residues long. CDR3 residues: CASRNTRRHYTF. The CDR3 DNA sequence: TGTGCCAGCAGGAACACGCGCAGGCACTACACCTTC.

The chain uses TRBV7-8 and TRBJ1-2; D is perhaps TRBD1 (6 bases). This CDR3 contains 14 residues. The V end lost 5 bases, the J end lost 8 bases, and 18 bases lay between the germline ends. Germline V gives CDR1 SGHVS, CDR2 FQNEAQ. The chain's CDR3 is CASSRRGGGRGYTF. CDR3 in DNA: TGTGCCAGCAGCCGAAGGGGAGGGGGTCGGGGCTACACCTTC.

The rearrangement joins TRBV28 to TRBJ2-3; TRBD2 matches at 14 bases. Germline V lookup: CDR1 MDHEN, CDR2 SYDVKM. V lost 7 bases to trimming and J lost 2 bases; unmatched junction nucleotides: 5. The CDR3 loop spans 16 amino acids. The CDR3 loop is CASTATSGRVTDTQYF. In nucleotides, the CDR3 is TGTGCCAGCACCGCGACTAGCGGGAGGGTCACAGATACGCAGTATTTT.

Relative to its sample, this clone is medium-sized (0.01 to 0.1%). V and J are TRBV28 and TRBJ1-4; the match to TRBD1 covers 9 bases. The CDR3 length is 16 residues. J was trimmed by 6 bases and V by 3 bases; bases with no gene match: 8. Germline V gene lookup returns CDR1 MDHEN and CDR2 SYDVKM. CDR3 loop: CASSFPGTGRDEKLFF. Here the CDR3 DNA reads TGTGCCAGCAGTTTCCCCGGGACAGGGCGAGATGAAAAACTGTTTTTT.

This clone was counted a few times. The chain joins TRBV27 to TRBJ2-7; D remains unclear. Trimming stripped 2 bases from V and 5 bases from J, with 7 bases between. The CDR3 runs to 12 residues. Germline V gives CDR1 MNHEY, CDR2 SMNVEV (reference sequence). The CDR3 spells CASSLSGHEQYF. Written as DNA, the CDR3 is TGTGCCAGCAGTTTAAGTGGCCACGAGCAGTACTTC.

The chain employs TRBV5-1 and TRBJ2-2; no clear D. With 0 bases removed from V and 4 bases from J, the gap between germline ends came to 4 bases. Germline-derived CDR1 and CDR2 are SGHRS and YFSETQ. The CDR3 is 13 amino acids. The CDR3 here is CASSLALTGELFF. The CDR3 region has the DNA TGCGCCAGCAGCTTGGCACTCACCGGGGAGCTGTTTTTT.

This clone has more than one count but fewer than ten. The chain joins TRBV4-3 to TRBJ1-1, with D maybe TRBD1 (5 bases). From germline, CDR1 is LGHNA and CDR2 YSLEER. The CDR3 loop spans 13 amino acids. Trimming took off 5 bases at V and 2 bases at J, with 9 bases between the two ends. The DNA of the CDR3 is TGCGCCAGCAGCGGACAATTAAACACTGAAGCTTTCTTT. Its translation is CASSGQLNTEAFF.

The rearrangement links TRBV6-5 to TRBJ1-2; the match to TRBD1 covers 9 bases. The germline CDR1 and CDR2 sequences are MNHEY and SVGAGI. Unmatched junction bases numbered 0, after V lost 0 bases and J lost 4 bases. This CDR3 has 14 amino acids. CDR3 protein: CASSYSGQGYGYTF. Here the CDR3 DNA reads TGTGCCAGCAGTTACTCGGGACAGGGCTATGGCTACACCTTC.

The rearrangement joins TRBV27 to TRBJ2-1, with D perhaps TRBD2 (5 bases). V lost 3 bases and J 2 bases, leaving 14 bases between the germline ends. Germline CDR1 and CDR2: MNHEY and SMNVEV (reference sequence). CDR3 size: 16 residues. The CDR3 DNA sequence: TGTGCCAGCAGTTTCGATTCTAGCCATACCTACAATGAGCAGTTCTTC. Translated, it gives CASSFDSSHTYNEQFF.

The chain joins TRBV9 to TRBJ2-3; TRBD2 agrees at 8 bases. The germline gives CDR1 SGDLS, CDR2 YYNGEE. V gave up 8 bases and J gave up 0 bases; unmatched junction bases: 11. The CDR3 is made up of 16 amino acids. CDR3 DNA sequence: TGTGCCAGTTCCAGCGGGGGATATCCTAGCACAGATACGCAGTATTTT. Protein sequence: CASSSGGYPSTDTQYF.

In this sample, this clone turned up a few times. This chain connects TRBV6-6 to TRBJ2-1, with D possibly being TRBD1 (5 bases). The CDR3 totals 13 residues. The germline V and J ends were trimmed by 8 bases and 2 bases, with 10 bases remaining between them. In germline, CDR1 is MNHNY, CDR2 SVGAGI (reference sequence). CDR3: CASGASPYNEQFF. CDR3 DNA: TGTGCCAGCGGGGCCTCCCCCTACAATGAGCAGTTCTTC.

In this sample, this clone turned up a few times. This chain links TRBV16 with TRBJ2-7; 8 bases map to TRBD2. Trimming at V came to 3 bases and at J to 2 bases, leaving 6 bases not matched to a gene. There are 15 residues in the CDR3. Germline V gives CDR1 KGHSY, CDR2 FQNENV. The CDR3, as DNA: TGTGCCAGCAGCCATACGAGACTAGCGCCCTACGAGCAGTACTTC. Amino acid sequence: CASSHTRLAPYEQYF.

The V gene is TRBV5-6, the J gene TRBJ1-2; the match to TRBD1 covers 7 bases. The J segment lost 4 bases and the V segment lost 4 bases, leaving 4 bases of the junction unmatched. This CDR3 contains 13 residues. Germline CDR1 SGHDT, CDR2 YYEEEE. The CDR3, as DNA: TGTGCCAGCAGCGGACAGGACGGCTATGGCTACACCTTC. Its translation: CASSGQDGYGYTF.

The CDR3 DNA sequence: TGCGCCAGCAGCTTCGGACAGCCCTACGAGCAGTACTTC. It encodes CASSFGQPYEQYF. This chain links TRBV5-1 with TRBJ2-7; D is perhaps TRBD1 (6 bases). There are 13 residues in the CDR3. V was shortened by 2 bases and J by 2 bases, with 8 bases between the two germline ends. The germline V gene has CDR1 SGHRS and CDR2 YFSETQ. Using reference TRBV5-1 and TRBJ2-7 for the parts outside the CDR3, the full variable domain is KAGVTQTPRYLIKTRGQQVTLSCSPISGHRSVSWYQQTPGQGLQFLFEYFSETQRNKGNFPGRFSGRQFSNSRSEMNVSTLELGDSALYLCASSFGQPYEQYFGPGTRLTVT.

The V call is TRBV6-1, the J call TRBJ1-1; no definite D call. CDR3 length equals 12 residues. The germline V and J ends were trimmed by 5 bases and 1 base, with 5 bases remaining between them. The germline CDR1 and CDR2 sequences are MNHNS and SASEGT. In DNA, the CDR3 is TGTGCCAGCAGTACAGCGAACACTGAAGCTTTCTTT. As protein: CASSTANTEAFF.

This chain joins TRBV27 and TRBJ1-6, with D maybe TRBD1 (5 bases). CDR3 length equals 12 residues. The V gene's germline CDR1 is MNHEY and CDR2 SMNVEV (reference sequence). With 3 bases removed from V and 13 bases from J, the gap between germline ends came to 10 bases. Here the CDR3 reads CASSFRAGPLHF. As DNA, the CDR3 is TGTGCCAGCAGTTTCAGGGCTGGGCCCCTCCACTTT.

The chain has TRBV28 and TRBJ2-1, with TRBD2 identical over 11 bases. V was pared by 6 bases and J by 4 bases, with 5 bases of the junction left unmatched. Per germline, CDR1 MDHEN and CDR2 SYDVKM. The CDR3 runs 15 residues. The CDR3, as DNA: TGTGCCAGCAGGATCGGGACTAGCGGTTACAATGAGCAGTTCTTC. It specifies CASRIGTSGYNEQFF.

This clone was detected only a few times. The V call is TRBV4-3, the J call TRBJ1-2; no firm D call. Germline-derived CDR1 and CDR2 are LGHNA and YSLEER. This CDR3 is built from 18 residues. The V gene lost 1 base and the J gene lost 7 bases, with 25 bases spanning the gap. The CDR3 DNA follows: TGCGCCAGCAGCCAAGGTTTCATATCAGGAGCGGTTCGCGGTGGCTACACCTTC. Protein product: CASSQGFISGAVRGGYTF.

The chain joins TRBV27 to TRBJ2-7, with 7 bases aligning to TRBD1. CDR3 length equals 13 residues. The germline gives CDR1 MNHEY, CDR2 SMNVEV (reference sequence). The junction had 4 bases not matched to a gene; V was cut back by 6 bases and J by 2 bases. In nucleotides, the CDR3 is TGTGCCAGCAGCGCGCAGGGGGCCTACGAGCAGTACTTC. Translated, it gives CASSAQGAYEQYF.

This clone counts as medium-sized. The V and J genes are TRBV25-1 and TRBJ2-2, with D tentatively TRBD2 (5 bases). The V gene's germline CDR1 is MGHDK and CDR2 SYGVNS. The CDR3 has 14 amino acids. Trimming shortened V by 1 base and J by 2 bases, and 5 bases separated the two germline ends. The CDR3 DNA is TGTGCCAGCAGTGAATCTAGCAACACCGGGGAGCTGTTTTTT. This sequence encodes CASSESSNTGELFF.